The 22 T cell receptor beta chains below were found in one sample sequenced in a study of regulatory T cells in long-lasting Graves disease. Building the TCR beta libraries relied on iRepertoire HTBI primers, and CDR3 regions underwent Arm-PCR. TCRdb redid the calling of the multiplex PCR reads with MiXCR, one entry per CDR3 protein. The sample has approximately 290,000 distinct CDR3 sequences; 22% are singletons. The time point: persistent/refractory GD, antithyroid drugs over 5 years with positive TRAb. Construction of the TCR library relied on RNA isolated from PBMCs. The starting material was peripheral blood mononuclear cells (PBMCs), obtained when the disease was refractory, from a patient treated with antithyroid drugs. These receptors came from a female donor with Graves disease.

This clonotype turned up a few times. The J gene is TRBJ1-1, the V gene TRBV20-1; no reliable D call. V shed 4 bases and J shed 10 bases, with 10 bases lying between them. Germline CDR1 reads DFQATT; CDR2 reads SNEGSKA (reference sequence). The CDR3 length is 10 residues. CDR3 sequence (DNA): TGCAGTGCTATCACGGGTGGAGCTTTCTTT. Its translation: CSAITGGAFF.

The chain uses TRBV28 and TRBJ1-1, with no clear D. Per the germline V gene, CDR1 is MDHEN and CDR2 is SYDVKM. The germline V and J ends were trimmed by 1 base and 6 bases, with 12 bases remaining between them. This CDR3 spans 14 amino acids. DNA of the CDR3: TGTGCCAGCAGTTTATTCCCAGCCCGGGCTGAAGCTTTCTTT. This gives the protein CASSLFPARAEAFF.

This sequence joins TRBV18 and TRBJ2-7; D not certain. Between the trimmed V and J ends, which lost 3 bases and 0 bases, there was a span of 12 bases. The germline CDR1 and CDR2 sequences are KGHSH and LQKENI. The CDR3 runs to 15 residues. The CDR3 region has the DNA TGTGCCAGCTCACCCAGCCGAGGTAGCTCCTACGAGCAGTACTTC. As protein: CASSPSRGSSYEQYF.

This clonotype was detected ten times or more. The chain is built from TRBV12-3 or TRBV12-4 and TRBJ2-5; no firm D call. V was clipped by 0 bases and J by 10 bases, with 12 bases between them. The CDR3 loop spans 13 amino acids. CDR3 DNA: TGTGCCAGCAGTTTAGCGCCAGGCGGTGGCCAGTACTTC. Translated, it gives CASSLAPGGGQYF.

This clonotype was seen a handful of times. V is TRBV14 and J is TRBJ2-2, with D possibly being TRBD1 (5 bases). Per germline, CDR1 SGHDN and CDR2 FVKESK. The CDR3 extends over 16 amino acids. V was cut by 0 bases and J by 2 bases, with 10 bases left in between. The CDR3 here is CASSQDETANTGELFF. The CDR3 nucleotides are TGTGCCAGCAGCCAAGACGAGACAGCAAACACCGGGGAGCTGTTTTTT.

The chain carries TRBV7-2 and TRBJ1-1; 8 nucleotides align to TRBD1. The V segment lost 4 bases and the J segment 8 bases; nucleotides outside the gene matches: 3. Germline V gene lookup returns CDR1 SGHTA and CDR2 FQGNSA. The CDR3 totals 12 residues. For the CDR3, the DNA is TGTGCCAGCAGCTCTACAGGGGGAGAAGCTTTCTTT. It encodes CASSSTGGEAFF. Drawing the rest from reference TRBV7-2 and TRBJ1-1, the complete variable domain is GAGVSQSPSNKVTEKGKDVELRCDPISGHTALYWYRQSLGQGLEFLIYFQGNSAPDKSGLPSDRFSAERTGGSVSTLTIQRTQQEDSAVYLCASSSTGGEAFFGQGTRLTVV.

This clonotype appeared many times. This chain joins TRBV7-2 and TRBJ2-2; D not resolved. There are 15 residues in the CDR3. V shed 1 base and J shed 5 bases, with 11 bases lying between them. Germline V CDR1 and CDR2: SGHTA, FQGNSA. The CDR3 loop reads CASSLGRAGTGELFF. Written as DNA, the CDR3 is TGTGCCAGCAGCTTAGGAAGGGCCGGGACCGGGGAGCTGTTTTTT.

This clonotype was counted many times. CDR3 sequence (DNA): TGTGCCACCAGCCCCCGGGCCGGGAACACCGGGGAGCTGTTTTTT. This encodes CATSPRAGNTGELFF. The V call is TRBV15, the J call TRBJ2-2; D is unresolved. Germline loops: CDR1 LNHNV, CDR2 YYDKDF (reference sequence). Trimming stripped 5 bases from V and 1 base from J, with 11 bases between. This CDR3 region has 15 residues.

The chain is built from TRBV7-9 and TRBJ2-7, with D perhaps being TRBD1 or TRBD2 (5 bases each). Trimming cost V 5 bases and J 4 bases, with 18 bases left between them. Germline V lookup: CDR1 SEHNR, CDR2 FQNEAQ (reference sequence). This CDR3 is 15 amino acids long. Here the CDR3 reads CASSPGPPRVYEQYF. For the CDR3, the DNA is TGTGCCAGCAGCCCGGGACCTCCGCGGGTATACGAGCAGTACTTC.

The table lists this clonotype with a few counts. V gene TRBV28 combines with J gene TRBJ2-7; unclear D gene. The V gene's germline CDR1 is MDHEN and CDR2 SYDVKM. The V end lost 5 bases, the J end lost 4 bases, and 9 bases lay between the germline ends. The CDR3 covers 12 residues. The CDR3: CASSPPRYEQYF. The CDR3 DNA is TGTGCCAGCAGTCCCCCCCGGTACGAGCAGTACTTC.

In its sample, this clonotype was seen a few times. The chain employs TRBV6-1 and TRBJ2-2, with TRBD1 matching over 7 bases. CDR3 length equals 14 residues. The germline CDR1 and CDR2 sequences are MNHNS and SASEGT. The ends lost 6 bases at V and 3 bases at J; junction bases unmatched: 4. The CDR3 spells CASREGQYTGELFF. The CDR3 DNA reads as TGTGCCAGCAGAGAGGGACAGTACACCGGGGAGCTGTTTTTT.

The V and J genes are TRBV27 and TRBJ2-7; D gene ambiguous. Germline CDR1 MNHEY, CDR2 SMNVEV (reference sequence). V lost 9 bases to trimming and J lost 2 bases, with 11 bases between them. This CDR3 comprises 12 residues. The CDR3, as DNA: TGTGCCAGTGGCATAGGCCCCTACGAGCAGTACTTC. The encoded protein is CASGIGPYEQYF.

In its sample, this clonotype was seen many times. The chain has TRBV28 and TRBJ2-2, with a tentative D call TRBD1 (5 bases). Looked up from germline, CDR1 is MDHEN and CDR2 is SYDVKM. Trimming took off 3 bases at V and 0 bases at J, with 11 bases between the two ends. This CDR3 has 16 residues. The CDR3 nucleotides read TGTGCCAGCAGTTTCCACATGGACACGAACACCGGGGAGCTGTTTTTT. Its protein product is CASSFHMDTNTGELFF.

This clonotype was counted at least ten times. CDR3 nucleotides: TGTGCCAGCAGCACCCCTGGACGGAGCCGGGAGACCCAGTACTTC. It translates to CASSTPGRSRETQYF. The chain employs TRBV7-9 and TRBJ2-5; D is unclear. Per germline, CDR1 SEHNR and CDR2 FQNEAQ (reference sequence). With 5 bases removed from V and 5 bases from J, the gap between germline ends came to 18 bases. The CDR3 spans 15 residues. Full variable domain (remainder filled in from reference TRBV7-9 and TRBJ2-5): DTGVSQNPRHKITKRGQNVTFRCDPISEHNRLYWYRQTLGQGPEFLTYFQNEAQLEKSRLLSDRFSAERPKGSFSTLEIQRTEQGDSAMYLCASSTPGRSRETQYFGPGTRLLVL.

The CDR3 spells CASTGQGHEKLFF. In nucleotides, the CDR3 is TGTGCCAGCACGGGACAGGGGCATGAAAAACTGTTTTTT. The chain joins TRBV7-9 to TRBJ1-4; TRBD1 aligns across 10 bases. The CDR3 is 13 amino acids. Germline V CDR1 and CDR2: SEHNR, FQNEAQ (reference sequence). V was pared by 7 bases and J by 6 bases, with 2 bases of the junction left unmatched.

The CDR3, as DNA: TGTGCCAGCAGCTTAGACGGGAGACCCCAGGACGAGCAGTACTTC. This sequence encodes CASSLDGRPQDEQYF. The genes are TRBV7-2 and TRBJ2-7; TRBD2 might be the D (6 bases). CDR3 length equals 15 residues. Germline CDR1 is SGHTA and CDR2 is FQGNSA. Trimming cost V 1 base and J 5 bases, with 15 bases left between them.

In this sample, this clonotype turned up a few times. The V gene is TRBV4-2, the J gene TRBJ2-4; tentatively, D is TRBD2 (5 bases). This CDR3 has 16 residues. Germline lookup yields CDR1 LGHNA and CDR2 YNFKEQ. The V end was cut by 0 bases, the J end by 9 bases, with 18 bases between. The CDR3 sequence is CASSQDPGAVEAIQYF. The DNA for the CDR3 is TGTGCCAGCAGCCAAGATCCGGGTGCTGTGGAGGCCATTCAGTACTTC.

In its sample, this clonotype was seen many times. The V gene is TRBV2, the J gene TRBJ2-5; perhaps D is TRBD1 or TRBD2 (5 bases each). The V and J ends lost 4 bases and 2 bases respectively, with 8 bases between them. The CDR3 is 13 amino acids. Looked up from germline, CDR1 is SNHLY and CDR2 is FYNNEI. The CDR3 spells CASSGDGQETQYF. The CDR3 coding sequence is TGTGCCAGCAGTGGGGACGGACAAGAGACCCAGTACTTC.

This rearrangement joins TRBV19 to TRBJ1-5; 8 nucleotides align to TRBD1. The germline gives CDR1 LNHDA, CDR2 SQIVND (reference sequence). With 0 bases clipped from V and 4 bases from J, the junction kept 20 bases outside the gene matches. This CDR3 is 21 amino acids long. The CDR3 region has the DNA TGTGCCAGTAGTATAGATTGGGGACAGGTGCCGCAGGCTGGTCGGAATCAGCCCCAGCATTTT. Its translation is CASSIDWGQVPQAGRNQPQHF.

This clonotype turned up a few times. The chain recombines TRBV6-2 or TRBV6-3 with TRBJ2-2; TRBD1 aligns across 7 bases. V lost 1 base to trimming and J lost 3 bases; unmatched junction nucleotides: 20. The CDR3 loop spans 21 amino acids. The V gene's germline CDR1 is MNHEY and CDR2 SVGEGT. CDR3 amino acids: CASSYYRVGQETRTDTGELFF. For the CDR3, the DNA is TGTGCCAGCAGTTACTACCGGGTTGGACAGGAAACCAGAACCGACACCGGGGAGCTGTTTTTT.

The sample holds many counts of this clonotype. The CDR3 DNA reads as TGTGCCAGCAGTTTTTCAGTTAACTATGGCTACACCTTC. Its translation is CASSFSVNYGYTF. The gene calls are TRBV27 and TRBJ1-2; D not resolved. Germline V gene data show CDR1 as MNHEY and CDR2 as SMNVEV (reference sequence). V lost 3 bases, J lost 1 base, and 6 bases lay in between. This CDR3 contains 13 residues.

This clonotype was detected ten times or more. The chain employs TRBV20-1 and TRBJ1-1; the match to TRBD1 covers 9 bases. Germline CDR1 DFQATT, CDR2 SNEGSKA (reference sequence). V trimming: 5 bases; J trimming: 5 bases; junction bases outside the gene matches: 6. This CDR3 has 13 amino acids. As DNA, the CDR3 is TGCAGTGCTCACAGGGGGCGCGGGACTGAAGCTTTCTTT. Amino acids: CSAHRGRGTEAFF.